These 26 T cell receptor beta chains originate from one sample sequenced in a study of OX40 agonist ivuxolimab in advanced cancers. Only in-frame clones appear in the TCRdb table, and some are missing; sequencing was by immunoSEQ multiplex PCR. The sample shows some 65,000 clones, roughly 87% of them seen only once. The sample consisted of CD4+ or CD8+ T cells sorted from blood, taken in a trial of the OX40 agonist ivuxolimab. These receptors came from an adult with an advanced solid tumor such as melanoma, head and neck, liver or kidney cancer.

This clone showed up just a few times. This rearrangement joins TRBV19 to TRBJ2-2; D perhaps matches TRBD2 (5 bases). V lost 3 bases to trimming and J lost 4 bases, with 9 bases between them. The CDR3 spans 14 residues. Germline CDR1 is LNHDA and CDR2 is SQIVND (reference sequence). CDR3 sequence: CASSITGITGELFF. The CDR3 DNA sequence: TGTGCCAGTAGTATTACGGGAATCACCGGGGAGCTGTTTTTT.

This chain uses TRBV4-3 with TRBJ1-4; D ambiguous. The CDR3 runs to 15 residues. Trimming pared 1 base from V and 7 bases from J, leaving 13 bases between. Germline CDR1 LGHNA, CDR2 YSLEER. The CDR3 is CASSQGRARGEKLFF. In DNA form, the CDR3 reads TGCGCCAGCAGCCAAGGAAGAGCCCGGGGTGAAAAACTGTTTTTT.

This clone came up once. This chain links TRBV7-6 with TRBJ1-1; possible D gene TRBD1, 5 bases. CDR1 is SGHVS, CDR2 FNYEAQ, per germline. V lost 1 base to trimming and J lost 4 bases, with 7 bases between them. The CDR3 sequence is 13 residues long. The CDR3 loop reads CASSLEGSTEAFF. DNA for the CDR3: TGTGCCAGCAGCTTAGAGGGGAGCACTGAAGCTTTCTTT.

The chain carries TRBV28 and TRBJ1-2, with D uncertain. This CDR3 spans 14 amino acids. The germline CDR1 and CDR2 sequences are MDHEN and SYDVKM. The V and J ends lost 7 bases and 4 bases respectively, with 16 bases between them. The CDR3 protein is CASTRPTEAYGYTF. CDR3 sequence (DNA): TGTGCCAGCACCCGACCCACGGAGGCCTATGGCTACACCTTC.

This chain uses TRBV7-2 with TRBJ1-2, with a possible D match to TRBD1 (5 bases). The CDR3 has 14 residues. Trimming removed 7 bases from V and 1 base from J, with 13 bases in between. Germline V gene lookup returns CDR1 SGHTA and CDR2 FQGNSA. DNA of the CDR3: TGTGCCAGCATCACGGGGGGGGTTAACTATGGCTACACCTTC. The encoded protein is CASITGGVNYGYTF.

This sequence joins TRBV4-1 and TRBJ2-5, with 9 bases lining up with TRBD1. V lost 4 bases and J lost 5; bases outside the gene matches: 11. Germline loops: CDR1 MGHRA, CDR2 YSYEKL. The CDR3 is 16 amino acids. Written as DNA, the CDR3 is TGCGCCAGCAGCCCCTCCCCGGGACAGGGAGAGGAGACCCAGTACTTC. Its translation: CASSPSPGQGEETQYF.

The chain carries TRBV7-7 and TRBJ2-1, with 15 bases identical to TRBD2. The trim removed 4 bases at V and 0 bases at J, leaving 13 bases unmatched. The CDR3 consists of 21 residues. Looked up from germline, CDR1 is SSHAT and CDR2 is FNYEAQ (reference sequence). The CDR3 region has the DNA TGTGCCAGCAGCTCCAAGGCGGGACTAGCGGGGGGAATCATCTCCTACAATGAGCAGTTCTTC. It encodes CASSSKAGLAGGIISYNEQFF.

This clone appeared once. This chain uses TRBV5-1 with TRBJ2-3, with a tentative D call TRBD1 (6 bases). Germline values: CDR1 SGHRS, CDR2 YFSETQ. CDR3 length: 15 amino acids. Trimming removed 1 base at V and 4 bases at J, with 13 bases between. The CDR3 DNA sequence: TGCGCCAGCAGCTTGCAGGGGCGCGAGCCAGATACGCAGTATTTT. This encodes CASSLQGREPDTQYF. Full variable domain (missing parts from reference TRBV5-1 and TRBJ2-3): KAGVTQTPRYLIKTRGQQVTLSCSPISGHRSVSWYQQTPGQGLQFLFEYFSETQRNKGNFPGRFSGRQFSNSRSEMNVSTLELGDSALYLCASSLQGREPDTQYFGPGTRLTVL.

The chain couples TRBV5-4 to TRBJ2-5; tentatively, D is TRBD1 or TRBD2 (5 bases each). The germline V and J ends were trimmed by 0 bases and 5 bases, with 8 bases remaining between them. Germline CDR1 and CDR2: SGHNT and YYREEE (reference sequence). The CDR3 runs to 13 residues. This CDR3 is CASSLAGRETQYF. The CDR3, as DNA: TGTGCCAGCAGCTTGGCGGGACGGGAGACCCAGTACTTC.

The chain is built from TRBV7-8 and TRBJ1-1, with 7 bases fitting TRBD1. In germline, CDR1 is SGHVS, CDR2 FQNEAQ. V shed 2 bases, J shed 7 bases, and the junction held 10 bases outside the gene matches. The CDR3 has 15 residues. The CDR3 reads CASSLFPDRVGEAFF. Here the CDR3 DNA reads TGTGCCAGCAGCTTATTCCCCGACAGGGTTGGTGAAGCTTTCTTT.

The chain joins TRBV18 to TRBJ1-5; tentatively, D is TRBD1 (5 bases). CDR1 KGHSH and CDR2 LQKENI come from the germline V gene. The V end lost 4 bases, the J end lost 3 bases, and 13 bases lay between the germline ends. The CDR3 contains 15 residues. In DNA form, the CDR3 reads TGTGCCAGCTCACAGGAGGGCAGGGACAATCAGCCCCAGCATTTT. Translation: CASSQEGRDNQPQHF. Filled out from reference TRBV18 and TRBJ1-5, the complete variable domain reads NAGVMQNPRHLVRRRGQEARLRCSPMKGHSHVYWYRQLPEEGLKFMVYLQKENIIDESGMPKERFSAEFPKEGPSILRIQQVVRGDSAAYFCASSQEGRDNQPQHFGDGTRLSIL.

This clone was detected a few times. The chain recombines TRBV2 with TRBJ2-1, with 10 bases matching TRBD2. Losses at the gene ends were 4 bases for V and 7 bases for J; bases not matched to a gene: 1. CDR3 length: 13 amino acids. Germline V CDR1 and CDR2: SNHLY, FYNNEI. The CDR3 nucleotides read TGTGCCAGCAGTGGGACTAGCGGAAATGAGCAGTTCTTC. This gives the protein CASSGTSGNEQFF.

The J gene is TRBJ2-5, the V gene TRBV30; D call uncertain. The ends were cut back, 4 bases at V and 4 bases at J, with 10 bases in the middle. Germline CDR1 reads GTSNPN; CDR2 reads SVGIG (reference sequence). The CDR3 is 12 residues long. The CDR3 is CAWISGGETQYF. The CDR3 coding sequence is TGTGCCTGGATAAGTGGCGGAGAGACCCAGTACTTC.

The chain combines TRBV5-1 with TRBJ2-3, with 7 bases aligning to TRBD1. The V and J ends lost 1 base and 3 bases, in that order; junction bases with no gene match: 2. This CDR3 is built from 14 residues. Germline loops: CDR1 SGHRS, CDR2 YFSETQ. The CDR3 sequence: CASSLLTGTDTQYF. CDR3 in DNA: TGCGCCAGCAGCTTGCTGACAGGGACAGATACGCAGTATTTT.

The CDR3 nucleotides are TGTGCCAGCAGCCGGAGGGGAGATACGCAGTATTTT. Translated, it gives CASSRRGDTQYF. The chain recombines TRBV16 with TRBJ2-3, with D maybe TRBD2 (6 bases). Germline lookup yields CDR1 KGHSY and CDR2 FQNENV. The CDR3 extends over 12 amino acids. The V gene lost 4 bases and the J gene lost 5 bases, with 7 bases spanning the gap.

The rearrangement links TRBV4-1 to TRBJ2-2; D may be TRBD2 (6 bases). V lost 3 bases to trimming and J lost 0 bases, with 11 bases between them. Germline lookup yields CDR1 MGHRA and CDR2 YSYEKL. This CDR3 has 16 amino acids. The CDR3 DNA reads as TGCGCCAGCAGCCAGGCGGGACTGGCGAACACCGGGGAGCTGTTTTTT. Residues: CASSQAGLANTGELFF.

This chain uses TRBV2 with TRBJ2-2, with D unclear. The CDR3 runs to 15 residues. The ends were cut back, 3 bases at V and 0 bases at J, with 8 bases in the middle. CDR1 and CDR2 (germline): SNHLY, FYNNEI. The CDR3 spells CASSEMIANTGELFF. DNA for the CDR3: TGTGCCAGCAGTGAGATGATAGCGAACACCGGGGAGCTGTTTTTT.

The chain uses TRBV6-6 and TRBJ2-7; D gene uncertain. CDR3 length equals 13 residues. The V end was cut by 2 bases, the J end by 0 bases, with 5 bases between. Germline-derived CDR1 and CDR2 are MNHNY and SVGAGI (reference sequence). The CDR3 coding sequence is TGTGCCAGCAGTTACCCAAGCTCCTACGAGCAGTACTTC. Amino acids: CASSYPSSYEQYF.

The V call is TRBV19, the J call TRBJ1-6; TRBD1 aligns across 8 bases. In germline, CDR1 is LNHDA, CDR2 SQIVND (reference sequence). V gave up 5 bases and J gave up 10 bases; unmatched junction bases: 16. The CDR3 sequence is 17 residues long. CDR3 nucleotides: TGTGCCAGTAGTTATCCCCCCCGGACAGGGTTCGACTCACCCCTCCACTTT. As protein: CASSYPPRTGFDSPLHF. The variable domain in full, with the rest retrieved from reference TRBV19 and TRBJ1-6, is DGGITQSPKYLFRKEGQNVTLSCEQNLNHDAMYWYRQDPGQGLRLIYYSQIVNDFQKGDIAEGYSVSREKKESFPLTVTSAQKNPTAFYLCASSYPPRTGFDSPLHFGNGTRLTVT.

The chain is built from TRBV4-3 and TRBJ2-1, with D possibly matching TRBD2 (6 bases). The V gene's germline CDR1 is LGHNA and CDR2 YSLEER. The CDR3 is 14 residues long. V lost 4 bases to trimming and J lost 7 bases, with 14 bases between them. Here the CDR3 reads CASSPMTSLNEQFF. The CDR3 bases are TGCGCCAGCAGCCCGATGACTAGTCTGAATGAGCAGTTCTTC.

The chain employs TRBV10-1 and TRBJ2-1, with unresolved D. The V end was cut by 3 bases, the J end by 6 bases, with 12 bases between. The V gene's germline CDR1 is WNHNN and CDR2 SYGVQD (reference sequence). This CDR3 has 14 amino acids. Here the CDR3 DNA reads TGCGCCAGCAGTGACCCCGGCGTTCGCAATGAGCAGTTCTTC. Protein product: CASSDPGVRNEQFF.

This clone was counted a single time. CDR3 residues: CALLRTANTEAFF. Written as DNA, the CDR3 is TGTGCCTTACTCCGGACAGCAAACACTGAAGCTTTCTTT. The gene calls are TRBV30 and TRBJ1-1; TRBD1 is a possible D gene (6 bases). The CDR3 has 13 residues. Germline V gene data show CDR1 as GTSNPN and CDR2 as SVGIG (reference sequence). Between the trimmed V and J ends, which lost 7 bases and 2 bases, there was a span of 14 bases.

The V and J genes are TRBV30 and TRBJ1-4; D is unresolved. Deletions cut 5 bases from V and 0 bases from J, with 13 bases between. The germline gives CDR1 GTSNPN, CDR2 SVGIG (reference sequence). This CDR3 is built from 15 residues. The CDR3 loop is CAWDHGRATNEKLFF. DNA of the CDR3: TGTGCCTGGGATCACGGGAGGGCAACTAATGAAAAACTGTTTTTT.

The chain recombines TRBV28 with TRBJ2-1; TRBD2 matches 9 bases. This CDR3 region has 15 residues. J was trimmed by 7 bases and V by 2 bases; bases with no gene match: 6. Per germline, CDR1 MDHEN and CDR2 SYDVKM. The CDR3 sequence: CASSLGGLAPNEQFF. As DNA, the CDR3 is TGTGCCAGCAGTTTAGGGGGACTAGCCCCTAATGAGCAGTTCTTC.

This chain links TRBV18 with TRBJ2-1, with D tentatively TRBD1 (7 bases). The CDR3 is 13 amino acids. Germline V gene lookup returns CDR1 KGHSH and CDR2 LQKENI. With 2 bases removed from V and 16 bases from J, the gap between germline ends came to 18 bases. CDR3 in DNA: TGTGCCAGCTCACCAACACGCCAGGGGGGCGCCTTCTTC. Its translation: CASSPTRQGGAFF.

V usage is TRBV5-4 and J usage is TRBJ1-1; D is possibly TRBD1 (5 bases). CDR3 length: 15 amino acids. V was clipped by 6 bases and J by 3 bases, with 18 bases between them. CDR1 and CDR2 (germline): SGHNT, YYREEE (reference sequence). CDR3 amino acids: CASIRSQGGYTEAFF. DNA for the CDR3: TGTGCCAGCATCAGATCCCAGGGAGGGTACACTGAAGCTTTCTTT.